This TCR beta chain was found in a study of blood T cell repertoires in COVID-19. Per the study methods: Reference gene primers were amplified, and this amplification served to estimate nucleated cell counts. Libraries were prepared by immunoSEQ multiplex PCR; TCRdb keeps only in-frame clonotypes and omits some of them. The DNA gave D and trimming, while V, J and clone size come from that table. The table records over 200,000 clones, roughly 80% of them present only once. This CDR3 has 14 amino acids. Germline CDR1 is LNHDA and CDR2 is SQIVND (reference sequence). V lost 2 bases and J 4 bases, leaving 9 bases between the germline ends. In regard to this clone: At the DNA level, this CDR3 is encoded by other sequences in the same sample as well.

The V call is TRBV19, the J call TRBJ1-5; D is perhaps TRBD1 (5 bases). Sequencing was carried out using peripheral blood. This TCR derives from a human donor in a cohort sampled during active COVID-19. The CDR3, as DNA: TGTGCCAGTAGTATACAAGGGGCTAATCAGCCCCAGCATTTT. Translated: CASSIQGANQPQHF.